Listed below are T cell receptor beta chains from one sample, sequenced in a study of OX40 agonist ivuxolimab in advanced cancers. Only in-frame clones appear in the TCRdb table, and some are missing; sequencing was by immunoSEQ multiplex PCR. The sample lists roughly 100,000 clones, around 90% occurring once. The sequencing here drew on CD4+ or CD8+ T cells sorted from blood, taken in a trial of the OX40 agonist ivuxolimab. The receptors come from an adult with an advanced solid tumor such as melanoma, head and neck, liver or kidney cancer. The conserved cysteine and the conserved F or W are not part of the CDR3 here. Rows may omit the clone size; those that give it use once, few, many or a size class.

>TRBV11-2|-|TRBJ2-2
ASSSHRGRTGELF
>TRBV2|-|TRBJ2-7
ASSEHWDSYEQY
>TRBV7-9|-|TRBJ2-3
ASSPGLAPNRDTQY
>TRBV7-7|-|TRBJ2-5
ASSFSREETQY
>TRBV11-3|-|TRBJ2-5
ASSSRGQGGQETQY
>TRBV2|-|TRBJ1-2
ASREGQVYGYT
>TRBV11-2|-|TRBJ1-5
ASSLDRVGQPQH
>TRBV19|many|TRBJ1-2
ASSIRGSRLGSYT
>TRBV7-9|-|TRBJ1-1
ASNLKEGTEAF
>TRBV7-2|-|TRBJ2-7
ASSLAVGGPYEQY
>TRBV5-1|-|TRBJ2-3
ASSPETGGTDTQY